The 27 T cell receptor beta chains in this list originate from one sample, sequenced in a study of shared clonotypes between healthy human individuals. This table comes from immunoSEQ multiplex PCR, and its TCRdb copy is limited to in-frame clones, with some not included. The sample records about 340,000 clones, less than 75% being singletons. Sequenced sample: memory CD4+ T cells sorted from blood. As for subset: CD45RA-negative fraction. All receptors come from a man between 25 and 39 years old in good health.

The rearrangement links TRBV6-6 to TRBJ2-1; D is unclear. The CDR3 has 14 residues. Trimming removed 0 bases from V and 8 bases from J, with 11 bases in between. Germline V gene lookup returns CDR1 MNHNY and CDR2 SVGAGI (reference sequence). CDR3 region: CASSYSTIQHEQFF. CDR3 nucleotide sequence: TGTGCCAGCAGTTACTCGACCATACAGCATGAGCAGTTCTTC.

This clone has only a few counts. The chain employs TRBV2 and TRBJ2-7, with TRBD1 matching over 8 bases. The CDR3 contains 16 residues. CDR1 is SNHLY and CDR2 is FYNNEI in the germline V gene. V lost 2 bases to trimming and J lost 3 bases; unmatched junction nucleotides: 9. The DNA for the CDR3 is TGTGCCAGCAGTGAACTACCGGCAGGGGGCAACTACGAGCAGTACTTC. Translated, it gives CASSELPAGGNYEQYF.

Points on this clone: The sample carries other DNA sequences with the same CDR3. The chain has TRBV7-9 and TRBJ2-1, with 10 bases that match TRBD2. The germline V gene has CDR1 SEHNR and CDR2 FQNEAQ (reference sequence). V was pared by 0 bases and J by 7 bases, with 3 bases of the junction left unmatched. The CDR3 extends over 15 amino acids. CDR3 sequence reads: CASSLASGRRNEQFF. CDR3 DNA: TGTGCCAGCAGCTTAGCTAGCGGGAGGAGGAATGAGCAGTTCTTC.

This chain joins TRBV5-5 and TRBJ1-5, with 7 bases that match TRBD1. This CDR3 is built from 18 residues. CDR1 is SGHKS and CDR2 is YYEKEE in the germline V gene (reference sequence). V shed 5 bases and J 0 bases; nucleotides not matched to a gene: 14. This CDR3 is CASSKFGTVSHSNQPQHF. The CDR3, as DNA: TGTGCCAGCAGTAAATTCGGGACAGTTTCCCATAGCAATCAGCCCCAGCATTTT.

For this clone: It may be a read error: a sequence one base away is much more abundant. CDR3 coding DNA: TGTGCCAGCAGCTTTGGCGGGGAGACCCAGTACTTC. Encoded protein: CASSFGGETQYF. The chain uses TRBV7-9 and TRBJ2-5; D is possibly TRBD2 (5 bases). Trimming shortened V by 3 bases and J by 5 bases, and 7 bases separated the two germline ends. Per germline, CDR1 SEHNR and CDR2 FQNEAQ (reference sequence). This CDR3 region has 12 residues.

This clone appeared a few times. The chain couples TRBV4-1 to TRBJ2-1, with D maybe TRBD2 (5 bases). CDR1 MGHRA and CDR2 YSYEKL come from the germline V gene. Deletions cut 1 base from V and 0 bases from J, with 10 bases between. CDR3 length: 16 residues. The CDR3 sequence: CASSQVGISSYNEQFF. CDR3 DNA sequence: TGCGCCAGCAGCCAAGTCGGGATCAGCTCCTACAATGAGCAGTTCTTC.

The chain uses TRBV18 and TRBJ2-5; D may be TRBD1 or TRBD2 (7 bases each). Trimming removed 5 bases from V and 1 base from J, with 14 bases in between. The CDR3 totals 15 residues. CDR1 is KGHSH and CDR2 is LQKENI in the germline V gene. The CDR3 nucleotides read TGTGCCAGCTCATCAGGGGGGGGACCCCAAGAGACCCAGTACTTC. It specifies CASSSGGGPQETQYF.

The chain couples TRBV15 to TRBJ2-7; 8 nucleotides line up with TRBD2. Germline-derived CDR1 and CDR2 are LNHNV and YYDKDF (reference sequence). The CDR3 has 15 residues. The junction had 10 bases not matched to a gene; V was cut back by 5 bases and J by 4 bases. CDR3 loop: CATSDAGTRKYEQYF. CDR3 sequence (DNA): TGTGCCACCAGCGATGCCGGGACTAGAAAATACGAGCAGTACTTC.

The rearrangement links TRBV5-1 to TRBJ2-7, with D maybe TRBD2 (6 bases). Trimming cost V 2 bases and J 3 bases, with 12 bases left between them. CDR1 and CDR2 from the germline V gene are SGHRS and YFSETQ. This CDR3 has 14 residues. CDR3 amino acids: CASSFTSPIYEQYF. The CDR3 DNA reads TGCGCCAGCAGCTTCACTAGCCCGATCTACGAGCAGTACTTC.

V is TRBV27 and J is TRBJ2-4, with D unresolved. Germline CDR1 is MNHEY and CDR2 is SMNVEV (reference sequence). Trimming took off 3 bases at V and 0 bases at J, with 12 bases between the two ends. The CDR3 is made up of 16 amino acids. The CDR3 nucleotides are TGTGCCAGCAGTTTCGGCGGCCTCCTAGCCAAAAACATTCAGTACTTC. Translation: CASSFGGLLAKNIQYF.

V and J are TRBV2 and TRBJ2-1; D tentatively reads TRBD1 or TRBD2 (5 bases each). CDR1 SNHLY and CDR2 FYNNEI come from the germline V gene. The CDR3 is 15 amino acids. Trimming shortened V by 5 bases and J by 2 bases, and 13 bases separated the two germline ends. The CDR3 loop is CASSFGGDTYNEQFF. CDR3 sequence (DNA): TGTGCCAGCAGTTTTGGGGGAGACACCTACAATGAGCAGTTCTTC.

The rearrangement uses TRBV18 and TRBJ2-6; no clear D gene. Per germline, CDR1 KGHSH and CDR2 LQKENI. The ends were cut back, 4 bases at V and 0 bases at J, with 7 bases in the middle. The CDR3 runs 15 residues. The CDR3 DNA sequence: TGTGCCAGCTCACTCTCAGGCTCTGGGGCCAACGTCCTGACTTTC. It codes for CASSLSGSGANVLTF.

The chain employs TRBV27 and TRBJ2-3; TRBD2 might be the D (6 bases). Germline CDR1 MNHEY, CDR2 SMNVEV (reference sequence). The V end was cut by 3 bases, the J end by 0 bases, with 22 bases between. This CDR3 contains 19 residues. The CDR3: CASSFSLNLGGASTDTQYF. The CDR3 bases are TGTGCCAGCAGTTTCTCCCTCAACTTAGGCGGGGCTAGCACAGATACGCAGTATTTT.

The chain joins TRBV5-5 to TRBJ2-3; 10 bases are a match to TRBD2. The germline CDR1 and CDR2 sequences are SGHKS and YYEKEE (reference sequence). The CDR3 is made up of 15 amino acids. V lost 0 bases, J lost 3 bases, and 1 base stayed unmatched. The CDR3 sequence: CASSLVAGGTDTQYF. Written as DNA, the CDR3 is TGTGCCAGCAGCTTGGTAGCGGGAGGAACAGATACGCAGTATTTT.

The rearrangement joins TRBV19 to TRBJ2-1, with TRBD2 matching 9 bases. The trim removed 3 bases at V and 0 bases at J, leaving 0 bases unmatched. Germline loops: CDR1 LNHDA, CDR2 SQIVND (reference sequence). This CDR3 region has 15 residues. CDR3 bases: TGTGCCAGTAGTATTAGCGGGAGCTCCTACAATGAGCAGTTCTTC. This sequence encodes CASSISGSSYNEQFF.

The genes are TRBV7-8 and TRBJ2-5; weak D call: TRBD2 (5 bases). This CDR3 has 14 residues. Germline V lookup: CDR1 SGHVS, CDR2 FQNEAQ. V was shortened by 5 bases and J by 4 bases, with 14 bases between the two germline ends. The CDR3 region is CASSLSGWGETQYF. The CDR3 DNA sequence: TGTGCCAGCAGCCTCTCGGGGTGGGGAGAGACCCAGTACTTC.

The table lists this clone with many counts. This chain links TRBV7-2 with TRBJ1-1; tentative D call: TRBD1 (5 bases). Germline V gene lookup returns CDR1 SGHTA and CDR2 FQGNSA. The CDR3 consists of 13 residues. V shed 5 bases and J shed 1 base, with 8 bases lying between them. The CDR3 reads CASSQGRNTEAFF. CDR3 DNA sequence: TGTGCCAGCAGCCAGGGTCGGAACACTGAAGCTTTCTTT.

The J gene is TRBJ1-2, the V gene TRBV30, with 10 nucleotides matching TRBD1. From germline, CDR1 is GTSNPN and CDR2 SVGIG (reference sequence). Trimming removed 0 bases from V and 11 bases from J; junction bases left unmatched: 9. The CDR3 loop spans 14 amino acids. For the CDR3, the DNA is TGTGCCTGGAGTGTACGAGGGACAGGGGTCGAGTACACCTTC. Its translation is CAWSVRGTGVEYTF.

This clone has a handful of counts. The CDR3 is CSVGREDGYTF. The CDR3 coding sequence is TGCAGCGTCGGCCGGGAAGATGGCTACACCTTC. The rearrangement uses TRBV29-1 and TRBJ1-2; D gene unclear. The V end lost 6 bases, the J end lost 6 bases, and 11 bases lay between the germline ends. Germline-derived CDR1 and CDR2 are SQVTM and ANQGSEA. The CDR3 is 11 residues long.

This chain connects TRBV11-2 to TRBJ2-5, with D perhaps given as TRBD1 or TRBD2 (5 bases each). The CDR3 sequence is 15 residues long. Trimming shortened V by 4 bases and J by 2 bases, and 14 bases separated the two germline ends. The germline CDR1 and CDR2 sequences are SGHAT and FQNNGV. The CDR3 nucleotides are TGTGCCAGCAGCTCTCGGGGCGATTCTCAAGAGACCCAGTACTTC. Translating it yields CASSSRGDSQETQYF.

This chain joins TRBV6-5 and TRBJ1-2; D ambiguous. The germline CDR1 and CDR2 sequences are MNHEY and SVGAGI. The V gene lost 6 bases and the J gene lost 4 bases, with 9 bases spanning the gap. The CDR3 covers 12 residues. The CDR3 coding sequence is TGTGCCAGCAGCGACGCACGCTATGGCTACACCTTC. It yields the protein CASSDARYGYTF.

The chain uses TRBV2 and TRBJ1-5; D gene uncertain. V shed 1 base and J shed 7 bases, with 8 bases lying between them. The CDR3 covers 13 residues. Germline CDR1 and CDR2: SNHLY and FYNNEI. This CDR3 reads CASSEEGRQPQHF. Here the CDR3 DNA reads TGTGCCAGCAGTGAAGAGGGTCGGCAGCCCCAGCATTTT.

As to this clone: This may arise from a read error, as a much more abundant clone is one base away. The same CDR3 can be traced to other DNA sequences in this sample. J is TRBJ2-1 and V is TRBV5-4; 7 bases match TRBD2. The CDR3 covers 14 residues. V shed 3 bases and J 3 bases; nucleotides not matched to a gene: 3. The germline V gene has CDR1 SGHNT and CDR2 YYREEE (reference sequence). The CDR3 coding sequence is TGTGCCAGCAGCTCAGGACTAGACTACAATGAGCAGTTCTTC. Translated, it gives CASSSGLDYNEQFF.

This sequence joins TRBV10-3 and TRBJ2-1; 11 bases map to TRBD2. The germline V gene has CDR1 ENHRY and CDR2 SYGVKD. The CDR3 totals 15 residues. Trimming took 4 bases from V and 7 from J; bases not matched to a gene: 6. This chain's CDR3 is CAISVSASGRNEQFF. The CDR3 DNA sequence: TGTGCCATCAGTGTTTCGGCTAGCGGGAGGAATGAGCAGTTCTTC.

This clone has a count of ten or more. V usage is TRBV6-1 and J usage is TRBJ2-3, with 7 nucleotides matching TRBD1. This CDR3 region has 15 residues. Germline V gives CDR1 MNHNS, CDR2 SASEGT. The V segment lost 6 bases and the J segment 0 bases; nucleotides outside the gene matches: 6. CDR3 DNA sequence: TGTGCCAGCAGAAGCAGGGGGTCTAGCACAGATACGCAGTATTTT. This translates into CASRSRGSSTDTQYF.

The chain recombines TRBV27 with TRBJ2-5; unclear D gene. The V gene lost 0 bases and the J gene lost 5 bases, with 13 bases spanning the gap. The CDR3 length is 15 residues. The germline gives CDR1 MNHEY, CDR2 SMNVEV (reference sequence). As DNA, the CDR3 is TGTGCCAGCAGTTTATCGAGCCAGGAACGTGAGACCCAGTACTTC. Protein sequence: CASSLSSQERETQYF.

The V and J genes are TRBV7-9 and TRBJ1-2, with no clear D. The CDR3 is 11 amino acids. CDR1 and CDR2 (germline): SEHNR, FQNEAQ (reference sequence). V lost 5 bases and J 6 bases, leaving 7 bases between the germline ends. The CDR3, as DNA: TGTGCCAGCAGCCCCGGGGATGGCTACACCTTC. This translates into CASSPGDGYTF.